Listed here is a single T cell receptor (beta chain). The antigen remains undetermined. Clones were sequenced by immunoSEQ multiplex PCR, and TCRdb holds only the in-frame ones, with some missing. The sample holds some 260,000 clones; 87% are singletons and the top ten take about 11%. These donors were members of the roughly 120-subject validation cohort, a group separate from the roughly 670-subject first cohort. The data were taken from a study of cytomegalovirus exposure and HLA in healthy donors. General observations from the study: It was confirmed in vitro that a few of the CMV-associated chains were specific for CMV antigens. There were over 150 TCR beta chains listed as cytomegalovirus-associated.

The germline CDR1 and CDR2 sequences are ENHRY and SYGVKD. V lost 4 bases to trimming and J lost 5 bases, with 11 bases between them. This CDR3 has 13 amino acids. The chain uses TRBV10-3 and TRBJ1-1, with D possibly TRBD1 on 5 matching bases. The sample was PBMCs. The receptor was isolated from a man between 18 and 29 years old in good health and CMV-seropositive. The CDR3 DNA sequence: TGTGCCATCAGTGCATGGGGGGAGACTGAAGCTTTCTTT. Encoded protein: CAISAWGETEAFF.